This T cell receptor (beta chain) stems from a study of cytomegalovirus exposure and HLA in healthy donors. In the study overall: From HLA-typed donors, an early data release held around 80 million unique TCRs. Whole-study results and caveats: The authors confirmed in vitro that three CMV-associated chains were specific for CMV antigens. Later analysis suggested most CMV-associated TCR beta chains were HLA-restricted.

The PCR had 60 Vbeta and 13 Jbeta primers. Libraries were prepared by immunoSEQ multiplex PCR; TCRdb keeps only in-frame clonotypes and omits some of them. This table holds approximately 180,000 clones, around 87% found once. V was shortened by 2 bases and J by 6 bases, with 13 bases between the two germline ends. The CDR3 is 15 residues long. Germline CDR1 and CDR2: MDHEN and SYDVKM. Points on this clone: Its antigen is not known.

The rearrangement uses TRBV28 and TRBJ2-2, with D tentatively TRBD1 (5 bases). The specimen was PBMCs. The clonotype originates from a woman aged 18 to 35 in good health and CMV-seronegative. CDR3 residues: CASSLRQGMSGELFF. In DNA, the CDR3 is TGTGCCAGCAGTTTAAGGCAGGGAATGTCCGGGGAGCTGTTTTTT. The entire variable domain, with the rest obtained from reference TRBV28 and TRBJ2-2, is as follows: DVKVTQSSRYLVKRTGEKVFLECVQDMDHENMFWYRQDPGLGLRLIYFSYDVKMKEKGDIPEGYSVSREKKERFSLILESASTNQTSMYLCASSLRQGMSGELFFGEGSRLTVL.